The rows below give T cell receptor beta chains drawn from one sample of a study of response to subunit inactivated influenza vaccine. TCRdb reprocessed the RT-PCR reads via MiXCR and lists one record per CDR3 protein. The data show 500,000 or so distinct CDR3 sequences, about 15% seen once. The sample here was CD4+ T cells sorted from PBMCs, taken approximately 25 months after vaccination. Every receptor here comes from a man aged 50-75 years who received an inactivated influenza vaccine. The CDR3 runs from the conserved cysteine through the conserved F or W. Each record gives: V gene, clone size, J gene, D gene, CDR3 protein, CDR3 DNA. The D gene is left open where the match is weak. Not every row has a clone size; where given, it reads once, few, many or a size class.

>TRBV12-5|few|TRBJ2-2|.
CASALQGSGELFF
TGTGCTAGTGCCCTACAGGGATCCGGGGAGCTGTTTTTT
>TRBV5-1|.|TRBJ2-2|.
CASSKGQPIRETGELFF
TGCGCCAGCAGCAAAGGACAGCCCATACGGGAGACCGGGGAGCTGTTTTTT
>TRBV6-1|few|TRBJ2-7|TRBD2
CASSDPAGVTYPHEQYF
TGTGCCAGCAGTGATCCAGCGGGAGTAACCTACCCCCACGAGCAGTACTTC
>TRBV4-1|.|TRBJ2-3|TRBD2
CASSQDYSGGAPSTDTQYF
TGCGCCAGCAGCCAAGATTACAGCGGGGGGGCCCCCAGCACAGATACGCAGTATTTT
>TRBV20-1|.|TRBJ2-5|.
CSASVSGSYQETQYF
TGCAGTGCTAGTGTTTCTGGCTCGTACCAAGAGACCCAGTACTTC
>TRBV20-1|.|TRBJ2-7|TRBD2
CSARPIRTSGLYEQYF
TGCAGTGCTAGGCCAATAAGGACTAGCGGACTCTACGAGCAGTACTTC
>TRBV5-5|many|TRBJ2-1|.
CASSLSERSSEFF
TGTGCCAGCAGCTTGAGTGAGCGATCGTCTGAGTTCTTC
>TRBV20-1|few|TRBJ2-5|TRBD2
CSAAVVGRTQETQYF
TGCAGTGCCGCCGTTGTCGGGAGGACCCAAGAGACCCAGTACTTC
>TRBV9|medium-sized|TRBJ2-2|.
CASSVSANTGELFF
TGTGCCAGCAGCGTCTCAGCGAACACCGGGGAGCTGTTTTTT
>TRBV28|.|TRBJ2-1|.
CASTRLGTAYNEQFF
TGTGCCAGCACCCGCCTCGGGACGGCCTACAATGAGCAGTTCTTC